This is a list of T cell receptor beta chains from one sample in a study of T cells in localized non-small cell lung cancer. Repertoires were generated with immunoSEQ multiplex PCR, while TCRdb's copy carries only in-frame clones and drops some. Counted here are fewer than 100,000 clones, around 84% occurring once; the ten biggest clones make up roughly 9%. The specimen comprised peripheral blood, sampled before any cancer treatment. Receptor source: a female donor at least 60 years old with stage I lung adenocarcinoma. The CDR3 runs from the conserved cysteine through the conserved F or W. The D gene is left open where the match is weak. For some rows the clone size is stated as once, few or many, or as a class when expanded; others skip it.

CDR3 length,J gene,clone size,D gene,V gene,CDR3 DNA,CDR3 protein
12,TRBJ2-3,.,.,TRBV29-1,TGCAGCGTTAAAGGCGGCACAGATACGCAGTATTTT,CSVKGGTDTQYF
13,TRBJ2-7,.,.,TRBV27,TGTGCCAGCAGCCCAACTTGGGGCTACGAGCAGTACTTC,CASSPTWGYEQYF
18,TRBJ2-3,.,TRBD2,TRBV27,TGTGCCAGCAGTCCTTGGGTCAGGACTAGCGGGCTCACAGATACGCAGTATTTT,CASSPWVRTSGLTDTQYF
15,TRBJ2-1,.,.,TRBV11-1,TGTGCCAGCAGCTTAGGGACAGAAAGATACAATGAGCAGTTCTTC,CASSLGTERYNEQFF
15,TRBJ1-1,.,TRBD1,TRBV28,TGTGCCAGCAAACCAGGGACAGGGGTGAACACTGAAGCTTTCTTT,CASKPGTGVNTEAFF
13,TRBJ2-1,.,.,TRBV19,TGTGCCAGTAGTATAGAACCGACGGGTACAAAGTTCTTC,CASSIEPTGTKFF
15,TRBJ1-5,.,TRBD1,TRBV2,TGTGCCAGCAGTGCGGGACAGGGTTTTAATCAGCCCCAGCATTTT,CASSAGQGFNQPQHF
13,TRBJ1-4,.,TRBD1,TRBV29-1,TGCAGCGGACCGGGACAGGGTAATGAAAAACTGTTTTTT,CSGPGQGNEKLFF
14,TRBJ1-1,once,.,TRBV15,TGTGCCACCAGCAGAGAACATACAAACACTGAAGCTTTCTTT,CATSREHTNTEAFF
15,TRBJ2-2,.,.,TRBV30,TGTGCCTGGATCCCCCGGATCGGATACACCGGGGAGCTGTTTTTT,CAWIPRIGYTGELFF
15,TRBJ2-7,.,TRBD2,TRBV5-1,TGCGCCAGCAGCTTGCAGGGCGGGGGACGATCCGAGCAGTACTTC,CASSLQGGGRSEQYF
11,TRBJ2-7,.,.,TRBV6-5,TGTGCCAGCAGCAGGGGTTACGAGCAGTACTTC,CASSRGYEQYF
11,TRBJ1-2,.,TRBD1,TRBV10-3,TGTGCCATCAGTCCTGGGACAGGGTACACCTTC,CAISPGTGYTF
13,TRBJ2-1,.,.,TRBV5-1,TGCGCCAGCAGCAAAAATCAGGGTCTTGAGCAGTTCTTC,CASSKNQGLEQFF
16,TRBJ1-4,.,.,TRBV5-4,TGTGCCAGCAGCGTATTTGGGGCAGGGGAAAGAGAAAAACTGTTTTTT,CASSVFGAGEREKLFF
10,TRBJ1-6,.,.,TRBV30,TGTGCCTGTTCGGATCTCCCCCTCCACTTT,CACSDLPLHF
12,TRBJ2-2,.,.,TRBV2,TGTGCCAGCAGCGCCCAAGCCGGGGAGCTGTTTTTT,CASSAQAGELFF
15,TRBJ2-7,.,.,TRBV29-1,TGCAGCGTTGAAGAACCCAGGGGGGCCTCCTACGAGCAGTACTTC,CSVEEPRGASYEQYF
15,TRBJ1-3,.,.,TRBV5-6,TGCGCCAGCAGCTTGGTCCAGGGAAGGGGAAACACCATATATTTT,CASSLVQGRGNTIYF
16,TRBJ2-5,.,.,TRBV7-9,TGTGCCAGCAGCTTAGACGGCTTTTCCAGACAAGAGACCCAGTACTTC,CASSLDGFSRQETQYF
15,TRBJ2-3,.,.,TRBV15,TGTGCCACCAGCAGAGCGGGACCTAGCACAGATACGCAGTATTTT,CATSRAGPSTDTQYF
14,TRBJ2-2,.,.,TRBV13,TGTGCCAGCAGAACACGCCTAGGATCCGGGGAGCTGTTTTTT,CASRTRLGSGELFF
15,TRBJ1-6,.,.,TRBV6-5,TGTGCCAGCAGTTACTCCCAGGGGCGAAATTCACCCCTCCACTTT,CASSYSQGRNSPLHF
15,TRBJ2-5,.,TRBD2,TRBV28,TGTGCCAGCAGTTTCCGTAGCGGGAGGGAGGGGACCCAGTACTTC,CASSFRSGREGTQYF
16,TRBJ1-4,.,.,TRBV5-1,TGCGCCAGCAGCCTAGAGGCAGGTGCAACTAATGAAAAACTGTTTTTT,CASSLEAGATNEKLFF
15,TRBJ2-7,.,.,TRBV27,TGTGCCAGCAGTGCGCGGGGGCGCGGGTCCCACGAGCAGTACTTC,CASSARGRGSHEQYF
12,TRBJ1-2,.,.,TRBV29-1,TGCAGCGTTGAACACAAACCCTATGGCTACACCTTC,CSVEHKPYGYTF
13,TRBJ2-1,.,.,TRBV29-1,TGCAGCGTCGGGAATCGGGGGTACAATGAGCAGTTCTTC,CSVGNRGYNEQFF
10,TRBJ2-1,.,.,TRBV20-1,TGCAGTGCTACTAGGGATGAGCAGTTCTTC,CSATRDEQFF
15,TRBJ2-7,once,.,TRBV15,TGTGCCACCAGCAGAGATATGGCTAGCCGGAACGAGCAGTACTTC,CATSRDMASRNEQYF
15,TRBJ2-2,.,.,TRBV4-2,TGTGCCAGCAGCCGAGTTGTGGGTGGGACCGGGGAGCTGTTTTTT,CASSRVVGGTGELFF
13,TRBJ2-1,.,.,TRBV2,TGTGCCAGCAGCCTGGGACTCTACAATGAGCAGTTCTTC,CASSLGLYNEQFF
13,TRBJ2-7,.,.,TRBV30,TGTGCCTGGAGCGGACTCAAGTCCTACGAGCAGTACTTC,CAWSGLKSYEQYF
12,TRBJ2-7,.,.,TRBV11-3,TGTGCCAGCAGCTTTGAGGGCTACGAGCAGTACTTC,CASSFEGYEQYF
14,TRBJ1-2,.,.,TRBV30,TGTGCCTGGACCCGGGCGGGGCGAAGCTATGGCTACACCTTC,CAWTRAGRSYGYTF
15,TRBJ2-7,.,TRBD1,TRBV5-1,TGCGCCAGCAGCATCGGACAGGGGTTCTCCTACGAGCAGTACTTC,CASSIGQGFSYEQYF
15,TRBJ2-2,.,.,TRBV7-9,TGTGCCAGCAGCTTAGTCTCGGGACCCACCGGGGAGCTGTTTTTT,CASSLVSGPTGELFF
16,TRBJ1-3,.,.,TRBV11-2,TGTGCCAGCAGCTTCTCTCCCTGGGGATCCGGAAACACCATATATTTT,CASSFSPWGSGNTIYF
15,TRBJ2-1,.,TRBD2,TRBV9,TGTGCCAGCAGCGTAGATCCTAGCGGGTACAATGAGCAGTTCTTC,CASSVDPSGYNEQFF
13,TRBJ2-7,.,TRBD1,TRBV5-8,TGTGCCAGCAGCAAGGGACAGGTATACGAGCAGTACTTC,CASSKGQVYEQYF